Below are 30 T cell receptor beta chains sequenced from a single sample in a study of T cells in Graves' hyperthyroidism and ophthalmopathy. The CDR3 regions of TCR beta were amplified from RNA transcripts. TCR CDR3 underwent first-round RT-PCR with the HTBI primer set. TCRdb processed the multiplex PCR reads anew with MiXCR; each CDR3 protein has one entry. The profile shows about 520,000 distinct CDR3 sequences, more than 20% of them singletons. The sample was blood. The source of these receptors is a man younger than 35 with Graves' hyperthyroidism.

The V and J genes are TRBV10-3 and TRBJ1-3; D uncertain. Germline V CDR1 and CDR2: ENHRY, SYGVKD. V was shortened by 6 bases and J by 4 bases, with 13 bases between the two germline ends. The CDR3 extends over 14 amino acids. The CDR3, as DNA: TGTGCCATCAGCCCTCCGGGAGGAGGAAACACCATATATTTT. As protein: CAISPPGGGNTIYF.

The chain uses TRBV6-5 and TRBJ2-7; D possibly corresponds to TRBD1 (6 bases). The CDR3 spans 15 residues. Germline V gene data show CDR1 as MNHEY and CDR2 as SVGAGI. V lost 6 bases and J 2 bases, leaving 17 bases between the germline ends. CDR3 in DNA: TGTGCCAGCAGCACCACAGGGTTTGGGGCCTACGAGCAGTACTTC. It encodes CASSTTGFGAYEQYF.

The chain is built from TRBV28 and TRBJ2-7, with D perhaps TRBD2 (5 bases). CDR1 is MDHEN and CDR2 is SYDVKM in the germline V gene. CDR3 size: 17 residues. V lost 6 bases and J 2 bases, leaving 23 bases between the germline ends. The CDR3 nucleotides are TGTGCCAGCAGCCAACTCACCTCCCTTGGACTCCCCTACGAGCAGTACTTC. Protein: CASSQLTSLGLPYEQYF.

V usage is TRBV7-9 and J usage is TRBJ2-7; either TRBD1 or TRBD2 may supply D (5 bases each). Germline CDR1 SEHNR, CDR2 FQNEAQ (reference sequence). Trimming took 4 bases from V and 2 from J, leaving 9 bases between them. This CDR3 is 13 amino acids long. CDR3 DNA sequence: TGTGCCAGCAGCTGGGACGAGGCCTACGAGCAGTACTTC. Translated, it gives CASSWDEAYEQYF.

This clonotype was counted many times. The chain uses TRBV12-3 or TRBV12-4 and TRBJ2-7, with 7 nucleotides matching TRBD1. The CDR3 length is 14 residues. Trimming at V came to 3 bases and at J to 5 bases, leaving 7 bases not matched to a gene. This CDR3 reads CASSFRDRSDEQYF. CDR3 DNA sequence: TGTGCCAGCAGTTTCCGGGACAGATCAGACGAGCAGTACTTC.

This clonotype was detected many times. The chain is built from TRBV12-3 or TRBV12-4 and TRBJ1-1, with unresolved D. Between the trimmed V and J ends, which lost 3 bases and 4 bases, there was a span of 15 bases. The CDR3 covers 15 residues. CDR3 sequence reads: CASSFAPLLGTEAFF. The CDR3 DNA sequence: TGTGCCAGCAGTTTCGCGCCCCTTCTAGGCACTGAAGCTTTCTTT.

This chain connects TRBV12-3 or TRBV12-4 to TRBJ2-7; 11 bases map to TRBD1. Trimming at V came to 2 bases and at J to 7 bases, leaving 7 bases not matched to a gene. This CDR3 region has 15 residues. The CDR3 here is CASSLKGQGVEEQYF. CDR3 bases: TGTGCCAGCAGTTTAAAGGGACAGGGGGTTGAGGAGCAGTACTTC.

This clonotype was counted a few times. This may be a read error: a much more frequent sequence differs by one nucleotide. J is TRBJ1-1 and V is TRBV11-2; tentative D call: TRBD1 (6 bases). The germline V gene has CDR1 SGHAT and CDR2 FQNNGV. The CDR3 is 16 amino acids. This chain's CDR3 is CASSLSGGRVNTEACF. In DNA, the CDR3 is TGTGCCAGCAGCTTATCCGGGGGGCGGGTGAACACTGAAGCTTGCTTT.

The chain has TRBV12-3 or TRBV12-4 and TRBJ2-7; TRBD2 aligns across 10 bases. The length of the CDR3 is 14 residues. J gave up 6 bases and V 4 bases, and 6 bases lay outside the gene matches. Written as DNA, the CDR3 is TGTGCCAGCAGTTGGAGCGGGGGGGCGGGCGAGCAGTACTTC. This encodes CASSWSGGAGEQYF.

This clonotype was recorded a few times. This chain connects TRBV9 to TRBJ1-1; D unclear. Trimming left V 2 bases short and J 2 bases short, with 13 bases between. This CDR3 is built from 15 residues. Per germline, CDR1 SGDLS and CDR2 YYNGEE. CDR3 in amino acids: CASSVFSGRNTEAFF. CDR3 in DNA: TGTGCCAGCAGCGTTTTTTCCGGGAGAAACACTGAAGCTTTCTTT. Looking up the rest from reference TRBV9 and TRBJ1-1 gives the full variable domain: DSGVTQTPKHLITATGQRVTLRCSPRSGDLSVYWYQQSLDQGLQFLIQYYNGEERAKGNILERFSAQQFPDLHSELNLSSLELGDSALYFCASSVFSGRNTEAFFGQGTRLTVV.

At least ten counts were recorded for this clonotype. The CDR3 loop reads CASSSGLNGYTF. The CDR3, as DNA: TGTGCCAGCAGTTCCGGACTCAATGGCTACACCTTC. This chain joins TRBV12-3 or TRBV12-4 and TRBJ1-2; D gene ambiguous. V dropped 4 bases and J dropped 6 bases, with 9 bases sitting between them. The CDR3 spans 12 residues.

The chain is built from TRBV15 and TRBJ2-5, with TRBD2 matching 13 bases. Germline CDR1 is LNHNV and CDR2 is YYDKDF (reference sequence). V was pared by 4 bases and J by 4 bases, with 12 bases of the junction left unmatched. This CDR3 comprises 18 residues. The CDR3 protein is CATSKFTSGGALRETQYF. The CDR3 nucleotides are TGTGCCACCAGCAAGTTTACTAGCGGGGGGGCCTTACGAGAGACCCAGTACTTC.

The CDR3 nucleotides read TGTGCCAGCACCCTAAGTTCGGGCGGGGAGCTGTTTTTT. As protein: CASTLSSGGELFF. This chain uses TRBV12-3 or TRBV12-4 with TRBJ2-2; D gene uncertain. Trimming left V 7 bases short and J 7 bases short, with 13 bases between. There are 13 residues in the CDR3.

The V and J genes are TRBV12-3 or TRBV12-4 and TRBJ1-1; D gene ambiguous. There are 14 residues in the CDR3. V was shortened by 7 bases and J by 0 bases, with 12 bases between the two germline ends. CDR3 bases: TGTGCCAGCACCCAAGATCAAATGAACACTGAAGCTTTCTTT. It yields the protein CASTQDQMNTEAFF.

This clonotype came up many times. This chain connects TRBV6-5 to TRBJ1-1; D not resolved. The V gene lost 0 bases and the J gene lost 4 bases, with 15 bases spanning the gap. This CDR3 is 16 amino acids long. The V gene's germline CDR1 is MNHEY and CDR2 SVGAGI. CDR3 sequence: CASSYSSPAWGTEAFF. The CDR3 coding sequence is TGTGCCAGCAGTTACTCGAGTCCGGCATGGGGCACTGAAGCTTTCTTT.

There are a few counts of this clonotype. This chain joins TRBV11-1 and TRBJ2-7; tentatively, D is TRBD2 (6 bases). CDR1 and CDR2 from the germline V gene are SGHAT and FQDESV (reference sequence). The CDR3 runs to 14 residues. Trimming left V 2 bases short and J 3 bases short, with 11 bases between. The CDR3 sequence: CASSLYSGNYEQYF. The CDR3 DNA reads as TGTGCCAGCAGCTTATATAGCGGTAACTACGAGCAGTACTTC.

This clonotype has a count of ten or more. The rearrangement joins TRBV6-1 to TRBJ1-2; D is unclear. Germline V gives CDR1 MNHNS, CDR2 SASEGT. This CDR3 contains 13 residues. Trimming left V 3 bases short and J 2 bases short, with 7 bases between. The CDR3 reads CASSENGNYGYTF. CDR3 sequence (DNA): TGTGCCAGCAGTGAGAACGGAAACTATGGCTACACCTTC.

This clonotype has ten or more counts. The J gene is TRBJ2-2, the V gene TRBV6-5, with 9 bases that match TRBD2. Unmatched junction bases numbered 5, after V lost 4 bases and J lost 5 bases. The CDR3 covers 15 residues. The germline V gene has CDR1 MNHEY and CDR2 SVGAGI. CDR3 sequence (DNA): TGTGCCAGCAGTTGGGCGGGGGGGCCGACCGGGGAGCTGTTTTTT. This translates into CASSWAGGPTGELFF.

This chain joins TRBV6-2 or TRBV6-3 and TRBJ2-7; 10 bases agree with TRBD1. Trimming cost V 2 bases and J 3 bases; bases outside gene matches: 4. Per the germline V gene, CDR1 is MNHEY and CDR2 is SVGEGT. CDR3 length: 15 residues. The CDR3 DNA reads TGTGCCAGCAGTTACGACCGGACAGGGGGCTACGAGCAGTACTTC. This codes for CASSYDRTGGYEQYF.

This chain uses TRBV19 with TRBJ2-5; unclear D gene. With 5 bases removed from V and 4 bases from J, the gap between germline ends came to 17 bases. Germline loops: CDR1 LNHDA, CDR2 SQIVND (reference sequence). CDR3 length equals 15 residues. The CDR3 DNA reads TGTGCCAGTAGTTCCCGGACGATGGGGATAGAGACCCAGTACTTC. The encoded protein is CASSSRTMGIETQYF.

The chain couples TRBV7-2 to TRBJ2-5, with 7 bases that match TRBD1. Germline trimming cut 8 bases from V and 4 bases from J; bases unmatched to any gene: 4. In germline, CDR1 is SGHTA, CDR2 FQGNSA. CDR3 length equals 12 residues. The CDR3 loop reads CASRQGAETQYF. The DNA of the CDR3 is TGTGCCAGCCGACAGGGCGCAGAGACCCAGTACTTC. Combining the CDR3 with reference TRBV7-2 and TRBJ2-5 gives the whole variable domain GAGVSQSPSNKVTEKGKDVELRCDPISGHTALYWYRQSLGQGLEFLIYFQGNSAPDKSGLPSDRFSAERTGGSVSTLTIQRTQQEDSAVYLCASRQGAETQYFGPGTRLLVL.

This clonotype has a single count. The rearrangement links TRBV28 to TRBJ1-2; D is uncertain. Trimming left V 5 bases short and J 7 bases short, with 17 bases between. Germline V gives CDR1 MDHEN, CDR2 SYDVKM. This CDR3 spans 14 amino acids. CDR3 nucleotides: TGTGCCAGCAGTGCCCCGGTTACAGCGCGTGGCTACACCTTC. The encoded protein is CASSAPVTARGYTF.

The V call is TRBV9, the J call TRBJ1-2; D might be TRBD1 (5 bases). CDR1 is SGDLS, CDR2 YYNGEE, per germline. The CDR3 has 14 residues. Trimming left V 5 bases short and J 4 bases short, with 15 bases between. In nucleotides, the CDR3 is TGTGCCAGCAGGGCTCCGACAGCAACCTATGGCTACACCTTC. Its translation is CASRAPTATYGYTF.

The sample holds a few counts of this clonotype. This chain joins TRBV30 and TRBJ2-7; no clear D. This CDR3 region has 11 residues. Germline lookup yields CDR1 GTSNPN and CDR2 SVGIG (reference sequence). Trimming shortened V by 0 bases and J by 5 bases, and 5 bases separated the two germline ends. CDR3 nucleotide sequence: TGTGCCTGGAGTGTACTCAACGAGCAGTACTTC. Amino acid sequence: CAWSVLNEQYF.

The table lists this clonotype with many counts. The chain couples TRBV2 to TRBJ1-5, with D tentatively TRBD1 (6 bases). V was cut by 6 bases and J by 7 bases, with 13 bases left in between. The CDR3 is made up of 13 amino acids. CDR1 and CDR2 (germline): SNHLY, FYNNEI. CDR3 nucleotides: TGTGCCAGCAGCAACAGGGAAGGCCAGCCCCAGCATTTT. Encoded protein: CASSNREGQPQHF.

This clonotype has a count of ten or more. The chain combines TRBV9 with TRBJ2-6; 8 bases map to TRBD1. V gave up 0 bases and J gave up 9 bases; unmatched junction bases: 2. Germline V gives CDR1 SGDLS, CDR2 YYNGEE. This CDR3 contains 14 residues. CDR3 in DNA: TGTGCCAGCAGCGTAGGGACAGGGAACAACGTCCTGACTTTC. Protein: CASSVGTGNNVLTF.

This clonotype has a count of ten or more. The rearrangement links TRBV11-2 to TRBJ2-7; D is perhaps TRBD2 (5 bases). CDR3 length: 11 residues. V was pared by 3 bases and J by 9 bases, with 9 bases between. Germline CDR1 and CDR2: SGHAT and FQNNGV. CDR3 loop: CASSFRAGQYF. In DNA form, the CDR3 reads TGTGCCAGCAGCTTCCGTGCGGGGCAGTACTTC. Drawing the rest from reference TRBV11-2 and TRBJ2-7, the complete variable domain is EAGVAQSPRYKIIEKRQSVAFWCNPISGHATLYWYQQILGQGPKLLIQFQNNGVVDDSQLPKDRFSAERLKGVDSTLKIQPAKLEDSAVYLCASSFRAGQYFGPGTRLTVT.

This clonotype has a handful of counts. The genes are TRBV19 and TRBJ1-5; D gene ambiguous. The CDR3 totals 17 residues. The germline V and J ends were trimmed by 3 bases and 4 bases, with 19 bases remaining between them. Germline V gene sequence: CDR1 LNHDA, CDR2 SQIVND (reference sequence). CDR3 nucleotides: TGTGCCAGTAGTATTCTCGGCGGCGCACTCCCTAATCAGCCCCAGCATTTT. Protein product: CASSILGGALPNQPQHF.

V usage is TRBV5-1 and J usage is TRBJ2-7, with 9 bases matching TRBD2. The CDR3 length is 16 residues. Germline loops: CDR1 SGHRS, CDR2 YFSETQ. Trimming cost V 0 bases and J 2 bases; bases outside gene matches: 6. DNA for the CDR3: TGCGCCAGCAGCTTGGAGCCGGGACTAGCCGCCTACGAGCAGTACGTC. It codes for CASSLEPGLAAYEQYV.

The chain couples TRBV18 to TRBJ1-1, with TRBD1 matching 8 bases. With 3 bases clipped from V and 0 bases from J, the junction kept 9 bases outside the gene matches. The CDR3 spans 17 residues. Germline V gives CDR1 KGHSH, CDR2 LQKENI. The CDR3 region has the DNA TGTGCCAGCTCACCTCGGGCAGGGGGCGCTGTGAACACTGAAGCTTTCTTT. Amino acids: CASSPRAGGAVNTEAFF.